The source of this T cell receptor (beta chain) is a study of blood T cell repertoires in COVID-19 (dated by TCRdb to the early 2020s). Regarding the complete study: Collaborator samples came from the United States, Italy and Spain and covered acute and convalescent phases of COVID-19. The material from the prospective study consisted of cDNA or gDNA derived from T cells, B-cell-depleted T cells, or PBMCs. A de-identified subject ID, COVID-19 status, age in years and sex were almost always included in the sample metadata. The repertoires were made available in a free public database intended to serve as a resource for research on the immune response to SARS-CoV-2. The dataset comprised deeply sampled blood TCRbeta repertoires from subjects exposed to, actively infected with, or recovered from COVID-19. Samples were obtained from the ongoing ImmuneRACE study (first 160 participants) and from some 1,200 subjects provided by 6 global collaborators. HLA class I and class II types, where available, came from metadata supplied by the sample provider rather than from assay-based typing.

One collaborating source in Seattle enrolled patients while the patients were actively infected and followed the patients over time throughout the course of disease. Collaborating institutions collected whole blood in K2EDTA tubes following their own protocols. For TCRbeta analysis, collaborators shipped samples in one of three forms: frozen whole blood, isolated PBMCs, or DNA extracted from either of those sample types. TCRbeta CDR3 regions were amplified from genomic DNA using the immunoSEQ Assay, a bias-controlled multiplex PCR. For the original study's pipeline: Within the assay, amplification of reference gene primers was used to estimate how many nucleated cells each sample contained. To quantify the absolute abundance of each unique TCRbeta CDR3 rearrangement, sequence reads were collapsed and filtered. Productive Simpson clonality was computed per sample as the square root of Simpson's diversity index over productive rearrangements. TCRdb's version of the immuneACCESS table is confined to in-frame rearrangements and falls short of the full clone set. An unresolved V gene accounts for under half of the shortfall where checked; the remainder is of unknown origin. The DNA was the basis for D and trimming; V, J and clone size are from that table. The sample contains some 390,000 clones, more than 70% of them found a single time. About 2.3% of the sample is held by the ten biggest clonotypes.

The paper's findings and limits, for the study overall: The amount of clinical and demographic metadata varied by source and participant and was provided uncurated.

This clone was recorded once. Its specific antigen is unknown. Base qualities are not recorded, but no much larger clone differs from it by a single base. After removal of 3 bases from V and 4 bases from J, the junction retains 6 bases not matched to a gene. The CDR3 measures 16 amino acids from cysteine to phenylalanine. Only the CDR3 region is kept as DNA, spanning 48 bases read in frame from base 1. Based on the germline V gene, the CDR1 and CDR2 sequences are MDHEN and SYDVKM. Specimen: peripheral blood. The chain is made from TRBV28 and TRBJ2-3, with TRBD2 identical over 11 junction bases. The source is a woman aged 60-75 years with COVID-19, enrolled during active disease. The CDR3 amino acid sequence is: CASSFLTSGEADTQYF. The sequenced DNA is TGTGCCAGCAGTTTCCTGACTAGCGGGGAGGCAGATACGCAGTATTTT.